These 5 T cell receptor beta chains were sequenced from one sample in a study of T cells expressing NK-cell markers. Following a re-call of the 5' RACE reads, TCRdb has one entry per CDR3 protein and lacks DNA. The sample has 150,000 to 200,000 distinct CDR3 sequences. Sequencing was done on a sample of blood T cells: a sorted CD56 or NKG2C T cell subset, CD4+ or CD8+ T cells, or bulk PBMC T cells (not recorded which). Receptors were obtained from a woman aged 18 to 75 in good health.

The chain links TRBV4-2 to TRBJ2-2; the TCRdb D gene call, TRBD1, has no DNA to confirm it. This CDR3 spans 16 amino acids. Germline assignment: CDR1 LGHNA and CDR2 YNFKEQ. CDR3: CASSQAGAVNTGELFF.

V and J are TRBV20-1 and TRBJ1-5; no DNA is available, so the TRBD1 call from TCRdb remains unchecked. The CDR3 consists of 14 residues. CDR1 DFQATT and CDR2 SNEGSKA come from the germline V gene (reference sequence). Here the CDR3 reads CSAIKGENGQPQHF.

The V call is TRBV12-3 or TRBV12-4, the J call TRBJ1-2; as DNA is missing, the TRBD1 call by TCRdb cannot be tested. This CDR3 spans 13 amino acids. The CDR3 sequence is CASSPSDRAGYTF.

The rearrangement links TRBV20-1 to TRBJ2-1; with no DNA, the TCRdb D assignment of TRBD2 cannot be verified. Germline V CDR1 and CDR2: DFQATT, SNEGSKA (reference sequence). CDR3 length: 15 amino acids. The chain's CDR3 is CSARVRLANVVEQFF.

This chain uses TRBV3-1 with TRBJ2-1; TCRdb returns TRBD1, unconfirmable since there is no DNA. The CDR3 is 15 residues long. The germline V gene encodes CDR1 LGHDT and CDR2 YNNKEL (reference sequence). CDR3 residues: CASSQLVGSGDEQFF.